Listed below are T cell receptor beta chains from one sample, sequenced in a study of human T cells and chemical hapten exposure. Each CDR3 protein gets one entry after TCRdb re-called the reads with MiXCR. The sample has 95,000 to 150,000 distinct CDR3 sequences, 8% to 9.5% seen once. The sequenced material came from whole blood. Receptors were obtained from a human donor in good health. Some clones in this sample may be carry-over from other donors' samples. Both conserved end residues are part of each CDR3. Fields, in order: J gene, D gene, V gene, clone size, CDR3 DNA, CDR3 protein. The D gene is left open where the match is weak. Part of the rows lack a size; the others show once, few, many or a class for expanded clones.

TRBJ2-2 - TRBV5-6 - TGTGCCAGCAGCTTGGGGGCGTCCACCGGGGAGCTGTTTTTT CASSLGASTGELFF
TRBJ1-1 - TRBV6-5 - TGTGCCAGCAGCCCCGGGGGGAGCACTGAAGCTTTCTTT CASSPGGSTEAFF
TRBJ2-1 TRBD2 TRBV11-2 many TGTGCCAGCAGCTCTTACGGGGGGTTGAGCTCCTACAATGAGCAGTTCTTC CASSSYGGLSSYNEQFF
TRBJ2-7 - TRBV20-1 - TGCAGTGCTAGAGGACAGAACTACGAGCAGTACTTC CSARGQNYEQYF
TRBJ2-7 - TRBV21-1 - TGTGCCAGCAGCAAACGCCGACAGGGGATCCACGAGCAGTACTTC CASSKRRQGIHEQYF
TRBJ2-1 TRBD1 TRBV12-3/TRBV12-4 - TGTGCCAGCAGTCACAGGGGATTAGGGAATGAGCAGTTCTTC CASSHRGLGNEQFF
TRBJ2-4 - TRBV21-1 - TGTGCAGGCGCGGACATTCAGTACTTC CAGADIQYF
TRBJ2-5 TRBD1 TRBV12-3/TRBV12-4 few TGTGCCAGCAGGTCACAGGGGCGGGAGACCCAGTACTTC CASRSQGRETQYF
TRBJ2-5 TRBD2 TRBV19 few TGTGCCAGTAGTATAGTAGCGGGAGGAGAGACCCAGTACTTC CASSIVAGGETQYF
TRBJ2-1 - TRBV12-3/TRBV12-4 - TGTGCCAGCAGTGTCCTCGGGGGAGCTGATGAGCAGTTCTTC CASSVLGGADEQFF
TRBJ1-1 - TRBV4-2 many TGTGCCAGCAGCCAAGAAGTCTTCTGGAACACTGAAGCTTTCTTT CASSQEVFWNTEAFF
TRBJ2-3 - TRBV29-1 many TGCAGCGTTCCTGTTGGTCACACAGATACGCAGTATTTT CSVPVGHTDTQYF
TRBJ1-2 - TRBV12-3/TRBV12-4 few TGTGCCAGCAGTTTACCGGGCCGAAGTAACTATGGCTACACCTTC CASSLPGRSNYGYTF
TRBJ2-5 - TRBV12-3/TRBV12-4 many TGTGCCAGCAGTTTACAGGCCCAAGAGACCCAGTACTTC CASSLQAQETQYF
TRBJ2-3 - TRBV24-1 many TGTGCCACCAGTGCCGGGGGCGCAGATACGCAGTATTTT CATSAGGADTQYF
TRBJ2-7 - TRBV13 - TGTGCCAGCAGCTTAGCCGGACGGAACTCCTACGAGCAGTACTTC CASSLAGRNSYEQYF
TRBJ2-1 TRBD2 TRBV5-1 few TGCGCCAGCAGCTACGGACTAGCGGGAGACAATGAGCAGTTCTTC CASSYGLAGDNEQFF
TRBJ2-7 - TRBV4-2 few TGTGCCAGCAGCCAAGAGGTAGTCAGGGGGGACGAGCAGTACTTC CASSQEVVRGDEQYF
TRBJ1-4 - TRBV20-1 many TGCAGTGCTAGAGAAGACAGCAAAAAACTGTTTTTT CSAREDSKKLFF
TRBJ2-7 TRBD2 TRBV7-9 - TGTGCCAGCAGCTTAGGTTTGGCGGGAGATACCCCCTACGAGCAGTACTTC CASSLGLAGDTPYEQYF
TRBJ1-5 TRBD1 TRBV7-2 few TGTGCCAGCAGCCGGAGACAGGGGTCGGGGCCCCAGCATTTT CASSRRQGSGPQHF
TRBJ2-7 - TRBV7-9 few TGTGCCAGCAGCGGTGCCTACACGCTCACAAATCAGGGGCTCCTCACCTACGAGCAGTACTTC CASSGAYTLTNQGLLTYEQYF
TRBJ1-5 - TRBV18 - TGTGCCAGCTCACCGTCTGGCAGGGGTTCTGATCAGCCCCAGCATTTT CASSPSGRGSDQPQHF
TRBJ2-1 TRBD1 TRBV29-1 many TGCAGCGTTACCGGGACAGGGGCCCACAATGAGCAGTTCTTC CSVTGTGAHNEQFF
TRBJ2-2 - TRBV5-6 few TGTGCCAGCAGCAAGGGACTCCTAAATCCCGGGGAGCTGTTTTTT CASSKGLLNPGELFF
TRBJ1-1 - TRBV7-2 many TGTGCCAGCAGCTTGGAAGGGGTTAGGAACACTGAAGCTTTCTTT CASSLEGVRNTEAFF
TRBJ2-5 TRBD1 TRBV6-5 - TGTGCCAGCAGTGGGGACAGTCAGACCCAGTACTTC CASSGDSQTQYF
TRBJ1-1 - TRBV19 - TGTGCCAGTAGTCGCATGGTTACGAGTTTGAACACTGAAGCTTTCTTT CASSRMVTSLNTEAFF
TRBJ1-4 - TRBV11-2 many TGTGCCAGCAGCTTAGCCGGCGAAAAACTGTTTTTT CASSLAGEKLFF
TRBJ1-1 - TRBV10-3 many TGTGCCATCAGTGCTAATCCGGGGGATGAAGCTTTCTTT CAISANPGDEAFF
TRBJ2-2 - TRBV6-5 - TGTGCCAGCAGTTACTGGGAAAACACCGGGGAGCTGTTTTTT CASSYWENTGELFF
TRBJ2-2 - TRBV20-1 - TGCAGTGCTAGGAGCTACGACCCCGGGGAGCTGTTTTTT CSARSYDPGELFF
TRBJ1-6 - TRBV15 many TGTGCCACCAGCGACGAAACCTCCTATAATTCACCCCTCCACTTT CATSDETSYNSPLHF
TRBJ2-3 - TRBV5-1 few TGCGCCAGCAGAAACGGACCTATCACAGATACGCAGTATTTT CASRNGPITDTQYF
TRBJ1-1 - TRBV5-5 - TGTGCCAGCAGCCAGACAGTTGAAGCTTTCTTT CASSQTVEAFF
TRBJ2-2 - TRBV7-2 many TGTGCCAGCAGCCTAGGGCCTTTGACCGGGGAGCTGTTTTTT CASSLGPLTGELFF
TRBJ2-1 - TRBV3-1 many TGTGCCAGCAGCCAAGACCCCGGGACCACCTACAATGAGCAGTTCTTC CASSQDPGTTYNEQFF
TRBJ2-3 TRBD1 TRBV6-1 few TGTGCCAGCGGATCAGGACAGGGAGGACCGGATACGCAGTATTTT CASGSGQGGPDTQYF
TRBJ1-5 TRBD1 TRBV19 - TGTGCCAGTAGTGCAGGGGGCGGGGGGCGGTATAGCAATCAGCCCCAGCATTTT CASSAGGGGRYSNQPQHF
TRBJ2-3 TRBD1 TRBV7-9 - TGTGCCAGCAGCGTTGGGACAGGGGGCAAAGATACGCAGTATTTT CASSVGTGGKDTQYF
TRBJ2-1 - TRBV7-9 few TGTGCCAGCAGCTTATTCGACAGGAACGATGAGCAGTTCTTC CASSLFDRNDEQFF
TRBJ1-5 - TRBV30 many TGTGCCTGGACCCCCGGGACGGCCAATCAGCCCCAGCATTTT CAWTPGTANQPQHF
TRBJ1-3 - TRBV7-2 many TGTGCCAGCAGCTTAATGGCCGGAAACACCATATATTTT CASSLMAGNTIYF
TRBJ1-2 - TRBV7-9 many TGTGCCAGCAGCTTCCCCAGCCAGCGGTATGGCTACACCTTC CASSFPSQRYGYTF
TRBJ2-1 - TRBV25-1 - TGTGCCAGCAGTGGTCAAGGGGGGCGATCCTACAATGAGCAGTTCTTC CASSGQGGRSYNEQFF
TRBJ1-4 - TRBV4-2 many TGTGCCAGCAGCTACGCAGGGTCAACTAATGAAAAACTGTTTTTT CASSYAGSTNEKLFF
TRBJ1-1 - TRBV5-6 medium-sized TGTGCCAGCAGCTTGAGGGGCACTGAAGCTTTCTTT CASSLRGTEAFF
TRBJ1-6 - TRBV12-3/TRBV12-4 few TGTGCCAGCAGTTTGTGGGATTCACCCCTCCACTTT CASSLWDSPLHF
TRBJ1-1 - TRBV29-1 many TGCAGCGTTGAAGATCCGCGGAGGAACACTGAAGCTTTCTTT CSVEDPRRNTEAFF
TRBJ2-6 - TRBV6-2/TRBV6-3 - TGTGCCAGCACCCCCACAGGGTCTGGGGCCAACGTCCTGACTTTC CASTPTGSGANVLTF
TRBJ1-3 - TRBV7-2 many TGTGCCAGCAGCTTAAAATCGCAGGCCTCTGGAAACACCATATATTTT CASSLKSQASGNTIYF
TRBJ2-7 - TRBV4-1 - TGCGCCAGCAGCCAAGTAAGCAACCCCTACGAGCAGTACTTC CASSQVSNPYEQYF